Given below is one T cell receptor beta chain in context. The sample originates from a study of human T cells and chemical hapten exposure. Study-level background: Epicutaneous patch tests delivered 0.01% DPC to the upper back, with evaluation at 6 days.

TCRdb ran MiXCR on the RACE reads and lists one entry per CDR3 protein. Of 60,000 to 70,000 distinct CDR3 sequences in the sample, 9.5% to 13% were seen once. This CDR3 spans 13 amino acids. Per germline, CDR1 KGHSH and CDR2 LQKENI. V gave up 6 bases and J gave up 0 bases, with 8 bases separating them. Described time point: pre-sensitization, week 0. Sample treatment: therapeutic diphenylcyclopropenone sensitization with weekly scalp DPC. This material consisted of whole blood, taken in connection with sensitization to the hapten diphenylcyclopropenone (DPC). The sequence was collected from a woman aged 50 to 65 with alopecia areata. Some clones in this sample may be carry-over from other donors' samples. The genes are TRBV18 and TRBJ2-5; D is undetermined. The CDR3 is CASSLQNQETQYF. DNA for the CDR3: TGTGCCAGCTCCCTACAGAACCAAGAGACCCAGTACTTC.